This TCR beta chain was identified in a study of T cells in Graves' hyperthyroidism and ophthalmopathy. Broader study findings: Blood shared most expanded thyroid clonotypes above 0.001.

V gave up 3 bases and J gave up 3 bases; unmatched junction bases: 7. The CDR3 has 17 amino acids. Regions amplified from RNA transcripts were the TCR beta CDR3 regions. Carried out on the TCR CDR3, a first-round RT-PCR used the HTBI primer set. Each CDR3 protein gets one entry after TCRdb re-called the multiplex PCR reads with MiXCR. The sample holds some 490,000 distinct CDR3 sequences, approximately 23% seen once. This clonotype came up many times. The antigen is not known. This chain links TRBV12-3 or TRBV12-4 with TRBJ2-3; 12 nucleotides match TRBD2. The sample comprised blood. The receptor was derived from a woman in her 70s with Graves' ophthalmopathy. The CDR3 region is CASSFLASGRGTDTQYF. The CDR3 DNA is TGTGCCAGCAGTTTTTTGGCTAGCGGGAGGGGGACAGATACGCAGTATTTT.